The 4 T cell receptor beta chains below were found in one sample sequenced in a study of response to subunit inactivated influenza vaccine. TCRdb re-derived calls from the RT-PCR reads in MiXCR, one entry per CDR3 protein. The data show some 640,000 distinct CDR3 sequences, 11% to 15% seen once. The material sequenced was PBMCs from blood, taken 14 to 15 days before vaccination. Receptors were obtained from a man aged 45-65 years who received an inactivated influenza vaccine.

The chain couples TRBV6-2 or TRBV6-3 to TRBJ2-1, with D tentatively TRBD1 (5 bases). V lost 7 bases to trimming and J lost 9 bases, with 19 bases between them. Per the germline V gene, CDR1 is MNHEY and CDR2 is SVGEGT. The CDR3 consists of 14 residues. The CDR3 nucleotides are TGTGCCAGCAATCTCATGGCAGGGTTAAGTGAGCAGTTCTTC. Protein sequence: CASNLMAGLSEQFF.

This clonotype was observed a few times. This rearrangement joins TRBV10-3 to TRBJ2-7; 9 bases fit TRBD2. The junction had 6 bases not matched to a gene; V was cut back by 3 bases and J by 3 bases. CDR1 ENHRY and CDR2 SYGVKD come from the germline V gene. The CDR3 runs to 15 residues. The CDR3 loop reads CAISEGASGIYEQYF. The CDR3 nucleotides read TGTGCCATCAGTGAAGGCGCTAGCGGGATCTACGAGCAGTACTTC.

This clonotype was detected a few times. The chain combines TRBV30 with TRBJ2-2; tentative D call: TRBD1 (5 bases). Trimming removed 2 bases at V and 2 bases at J, with 15 bases between. CDR1 and CDR2 from the germline V gene are GTSNPN and SVGIG (reference sequence). The CDR3 covers 16 residues. The CDR3 DNA follows: TGTGCCTGGAGTTCCCCTCCACAGGATAACACCGGGGAGCTGTTTTTT. Encoded protein: CAWSSPPQDNTGELFF.

In its sample, this clonotype was seen many times. The chain combines TRBV29-1 with TRBJ2-5; 9 bases fit TRBD1. Germline lookup yields CDR1 SQVTM and CDR2 ANQGSEA. This CDR3 is built from 12 residues. The trim removed 6 bases at V and 3 bases at J, leaving 2 bases unmatched. CDR3 nucleotide sequence: TGCAGCGTCGGGACAGGGAAAGAGACCCAGTACTTC. This translates into CSVGTGKETQYF.